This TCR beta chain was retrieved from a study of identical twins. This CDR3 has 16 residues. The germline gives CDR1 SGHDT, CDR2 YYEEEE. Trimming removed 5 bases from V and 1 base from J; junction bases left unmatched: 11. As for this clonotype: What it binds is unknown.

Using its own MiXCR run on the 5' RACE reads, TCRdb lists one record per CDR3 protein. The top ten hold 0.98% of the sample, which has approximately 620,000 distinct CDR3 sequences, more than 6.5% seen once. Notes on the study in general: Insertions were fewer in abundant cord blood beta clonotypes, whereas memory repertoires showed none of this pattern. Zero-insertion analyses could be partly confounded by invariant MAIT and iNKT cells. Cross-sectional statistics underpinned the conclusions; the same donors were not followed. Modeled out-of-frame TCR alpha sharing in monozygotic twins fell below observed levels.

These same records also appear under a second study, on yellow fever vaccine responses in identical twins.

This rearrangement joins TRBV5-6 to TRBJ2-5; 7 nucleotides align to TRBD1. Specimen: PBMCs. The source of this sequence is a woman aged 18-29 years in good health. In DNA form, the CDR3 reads TGTGCCAGCAGAATTGGGACAGATACCCGCCAAGAGACCCAGTACTTC. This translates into CASRIGTDTRQETQYF. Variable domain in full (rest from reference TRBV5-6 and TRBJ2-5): DAGVTQSPTHLIKTRGQQVTLRCSPKSGHDTVSWYQQALGQGPQFIFQYYEEEERQRGNFPDRFSGHQFPNYSSELNVNALLLGDSALYLCASRIGTDTRQETQYFGPGTRLLVL.